This record covers a single T cell receptor (beta chain). Antigen: not known. The sample comes from a study of T cell responses to AZD1222 COVID-19 vaccine. CDR3 length equals 12 residues. V was clipped by 5 bases and J by 11 bases, with 15 bases between them. From germline, CDR1 is SEHNR and CDR2 FQNEAQ (reference sequence). This table comes from immunoSEQ multiplex PCR, and its TCRdb copy is limited to in-frame clones, with some not included. Here the sample spans 90,000 to 120,000 clones, 92% being singletons. Study-wide results and limits: Clonal diversity was possibly underestimated, and the donors were mostly white British, with more females. Spike was spanned by vaccine-associated CD4 TCRs, with dominance at 160-218 and 743-854.

J is TRBJ1-1 and V is TRBV7-9; tentatively, D is TRBD1 (5 bases). This sequence was found in an adult who received the AZD1222 COVID-19 vaccine. This specimen consisted of peripheral blood, obtained 28 days after the second AZD1222 dose. The CDR3 DNA reads as TGTGCCAGCAGCCGGGACGAAGTTAACGCTTTCTTT. Its protein is CASSRDEVNAFF. The full variable domain, its missing parts supplied by reference TRBV7-9 and TRBJ1-1, is DTGVSQNPRHKITKRGQNVTFRCDPISEHNRLYWYRQTLGQGPEFLTYFQNEAQLEKSRLLSDRFSAERPKGSFSTLEIQRTEQGDSAMYLCASSRDEVNAFFGQGTRLTVV.